The following is a T cell receptor (beta chain) sequence with its context. The sample originates from a study of blood T cell repertoires in COVID-19. Study context: The analysed material was cDNA or gDNA that came from T cells, B-cell-depleted T cells, or PBMCs.

Per the authors' pipeline: Reference gene primer amplification gave estimated nucleated cell counts. Only in-frame clones appear in the TCRdb table, and some are missing; sequencing was by immunoSEQ multiplex PCR. V and J calls and clone size come straight from that table; D and trimming were deduced from the DNA. The sample shows approximately 46,000 clones, around nine tenths of them seen only once. The V gene's germline CDR1 is SGHTA and CDR2 FQGNSA. This CDR3 region has 12 residues. The ends were cut back, 7 bases at V and 5 bases at J, with 11 bases in the middle. Sequencing was performed on peripheral blood. The origin of this receptor is a man aged 55-75 years with active or convalescent COVID-19. The chain recombines TRBV7-2 with TRBJ1-1; no reliable D call. The DNA of the CDR3 is TGTGCCAGCATCCATCCAGGTACTGAAGCTTTCTTT. Its translation: CASIHPGTEAFF.